This passage covers 9 T cell receptor beta chains from one sample sequenced in a study of T cell repertoires in cytomegalovirus infection (dated by TCRdb to 2018 to 2020). Sequenced using an Illumina HiSeq 1500. TCRdb reprocessed the public reads (quality trimming at Q25 with fastp, clone calling with MiXCR) and kept in-frame beta chains. Entries are consolidated by CDR3 protein sequence, retaining the most common genes and DNA. The sample table contains roughly 320,000 distinct CDR3 sequences; only one count was recorded for about 9.1% of them. The ten largest make up about 2.3% of the sample. The sample comprised PBMCs. These receptors were taken from a human donor in good health (CMV status not recorded). Some clones in this sample may be carry-over from other donors' samples.

In its sample, this clonotype was seen many times. The V call is TRBV28, the J call TRBJ1-2; tentative D call: TRBD1 (6 bases). The CDR3 length is 12 residues. Trimming cost V 10 bases and J 1 base, with 10 bases left between them. The V gene's germline CDR1 is MDHEN and CDR2 SYDVKM. The CDR3 sequence is CATKDSNYGYTF. CDR3 nucleotides: TGTGCCACCAAGGACAGTAACTATGGCTACACCTTC.

This chain connects TRBV6-2 or TRBV6-3 to TRBJ2-1, with D possibly matching TRBD1 (5 bases). Germline CDR1 and CDR2: MNHEY and SVGEGT. V dropped 8 bases and J dropped 7 bases, with 18 bases sitting between them. The CDR3 has 14 amino acids. The CDR3 DNA reads TGTGCCAGCGCCGGGCAGGCAGGGTGGAATGAGCAGTTCTTC. Protein product: CASAGQAGWNEQFF.

This clonotype came up many times. The chain recombines TRBV6-2 or TRBV6-3 with TRBJ2-6; D possibly corresponds to TRBD1 (6 bases). This CDR3 region has 17 residues. CDR1 and CDR2 from the germline V gene are MNHEY and SVGEGT. V was pared by 2 bases and J by 3 bases, with 14 bases between. The CDR3, as DNA: TGTGCCAGCAGTTACGATCAGGGGTCTTTTGGGGCCAACGTCCTGACTTTC. Translation gives CASSYDQGSFGANVLTF.

In its sample, this clonotype was seen many times. The gene calls are TRBV4-1 and TRBJ2-5; D is perhaps TRBD2 (5 bases). The CDR3 spans 14 residues. Trimming left V 2 bases short and J 6 bases short, with 13 bases between. Germline V gene sequence: CDR1 MGHRA, CDR2 YSYEKL. CDR3 DNA sequence: TGCGCCAGCAGCCAATTGGGAGTATGGAAGACCCAGTACTTC. This gives the protein CASSQLGVWKTQYF.

In its sample, this clonotype was seen a few times. The chain couples TRBV6-1 to TRBJ2-6; TRBD1 matches at 7 bases. V gave up 5 bases and J gave up 0 bases; unmatched junction bases: 10. The CDR3 is made up of 18 amino acids. The germline V gene encodes CDR1 MNHNS and CDR2 SASEGT. The CDR3 DNA is TGTGCCAGCAGTTATAGGGACAGCCGGGGCTCTGGGGCCAACGTCCTGACTTTC. Protein: CASSYRDSRGSGANVLTF.

In its sample, this clonotype was seen many times. This chain joins TRBV6-2 or TRBV6-3 and TRBJ1-6; TRBD1 is a possible D gene (6 bases). This CDR3 spans 14 amino acids. Germline values: CDR1 MNHEY, CDR2 SVGEGT. V lost 6 bases and J 7 bases, leaving 13 bases between the germline ends. Written as DNA, the CDR3 is TGTGCCAGCAGACCGGGACACTCCAATTCACCCCTCCACTTT. Protein: CASRPGHSNSPLHF.

The V and J genes are TRBV20-1 and TRBJ1-1; no reliable D call. This CDR3 region has 12 residues. Per germline, CDR1 DFQATT and CDR2 SNEGSKA (reference sequence). Between the trimmed V and J ends, which lost 3 bases and 1 base, there was a span of 6 bases. The CDR3 DNA sequence: TGCAGTGCTAGGATTCGGAACACTGAAGCTTTCTTT. It translates to CSARIRNTEAFF.

There are many counts of this clonotype. This chain links TRBV11-3 with TRBJ2-1, with D uncertain. This CDR3 has 14 amino acids. Trimming cost V 1 base and J 6 bases, with 10 bases left between them. Per the germline V gene, CDR1 is SGHNT and CDR2 is YENEEA. The CDR3 protein is CASSLGSTINEQFF. The CDR3 DNA reads TGTGCCAGCAGCTTAGGGTCTACAATCAATGAGCAGTTCTTC.

This clonotype has a count of ten or more. The chain carries TRBV7-2 and TRBJ2-1, with TRBD2 identical over 8 bases. The CDR3 consists of 15 residues. V trimming: 2 bases; J trimming: 8 bases; junction bases outside the gene matches: 8. CDR1 is SGHTA, CDR2 FQGNSA, per germline. The CDR3 protein is CASSLSRGGGHEQFF. The CDR3 coding sequence is TGTGCCAGCAGCTTAAGCCGGGGGGGCGGCCATGAGCAGTTCTTC.